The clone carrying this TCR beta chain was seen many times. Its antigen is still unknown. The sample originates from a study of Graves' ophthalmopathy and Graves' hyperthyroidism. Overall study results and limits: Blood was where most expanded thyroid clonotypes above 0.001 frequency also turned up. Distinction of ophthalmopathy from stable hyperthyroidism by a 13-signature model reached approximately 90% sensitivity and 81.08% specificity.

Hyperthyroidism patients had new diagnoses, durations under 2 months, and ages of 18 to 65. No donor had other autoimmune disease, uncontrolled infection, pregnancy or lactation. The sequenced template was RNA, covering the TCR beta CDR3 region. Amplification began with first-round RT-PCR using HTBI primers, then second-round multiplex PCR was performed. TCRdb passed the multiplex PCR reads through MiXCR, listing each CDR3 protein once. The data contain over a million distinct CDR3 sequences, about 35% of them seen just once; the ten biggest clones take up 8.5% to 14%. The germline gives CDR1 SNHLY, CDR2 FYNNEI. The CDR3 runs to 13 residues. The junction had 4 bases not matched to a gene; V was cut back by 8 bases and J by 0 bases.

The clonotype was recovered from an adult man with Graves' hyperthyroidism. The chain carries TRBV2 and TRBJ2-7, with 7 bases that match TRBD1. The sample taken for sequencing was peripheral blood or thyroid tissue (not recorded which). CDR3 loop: CASRDRGSYEQYF. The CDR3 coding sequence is TGTGCCAGCCGGGACAGAGGCTCCTACGAGCAGTACTTC.